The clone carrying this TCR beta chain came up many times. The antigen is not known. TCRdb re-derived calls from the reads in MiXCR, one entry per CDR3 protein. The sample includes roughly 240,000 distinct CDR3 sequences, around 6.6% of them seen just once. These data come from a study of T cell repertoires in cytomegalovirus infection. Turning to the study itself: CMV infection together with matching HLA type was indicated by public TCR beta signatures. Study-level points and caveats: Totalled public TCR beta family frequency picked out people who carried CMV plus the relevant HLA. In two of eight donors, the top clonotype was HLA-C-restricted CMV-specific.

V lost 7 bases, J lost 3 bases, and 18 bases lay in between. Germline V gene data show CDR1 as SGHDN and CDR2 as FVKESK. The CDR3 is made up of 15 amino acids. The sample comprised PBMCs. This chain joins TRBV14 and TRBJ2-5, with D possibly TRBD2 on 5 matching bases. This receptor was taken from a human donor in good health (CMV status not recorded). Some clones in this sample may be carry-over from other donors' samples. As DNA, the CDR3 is TGTGCCAGCAACAATATTCCTGGGAGAGAAGAGACCCAGTACTTC. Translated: CASNNIPGREETQYF. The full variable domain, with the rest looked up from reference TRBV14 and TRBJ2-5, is EAGVTQFPSHSVIEKGQTVTLRCDPISGHDNLYWYRRVMGKEIKFLLHFVKESKQDESGMPNNRFLAERTGGTYSTLKVQPAELEDSGVYFCASNNIPGREETQYFGPGTRLLVL.